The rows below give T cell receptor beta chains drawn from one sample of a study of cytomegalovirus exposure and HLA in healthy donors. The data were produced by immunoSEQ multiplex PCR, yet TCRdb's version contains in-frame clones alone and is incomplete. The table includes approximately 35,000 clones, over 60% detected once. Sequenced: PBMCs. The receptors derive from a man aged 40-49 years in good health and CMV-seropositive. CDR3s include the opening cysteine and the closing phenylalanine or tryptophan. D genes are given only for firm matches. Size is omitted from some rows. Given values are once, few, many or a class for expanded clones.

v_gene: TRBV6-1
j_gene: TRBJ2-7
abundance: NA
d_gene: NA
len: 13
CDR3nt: TGTGCCAGCAGTCAGGGGAGCTCCTACGAGCAGTACTTC
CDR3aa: CASSQGSSYEQYF

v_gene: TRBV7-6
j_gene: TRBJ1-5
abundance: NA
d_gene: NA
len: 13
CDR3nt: TGTGCCAGCAGCTTAGGGGCATCTCAGCCCCAGCATTTT
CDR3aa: CASSLGASQPQHF

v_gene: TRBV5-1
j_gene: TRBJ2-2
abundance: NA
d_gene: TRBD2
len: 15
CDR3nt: TGCGCCAGCAGCTTGAAAGTCGGGGGGGCGAGGGAGCTGTTTTTT
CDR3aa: CASSLKVGGARELFF

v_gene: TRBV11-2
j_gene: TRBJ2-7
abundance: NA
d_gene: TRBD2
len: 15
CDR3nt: TGTGCCAGCAGCCAGGGACTAGCGGGCTCCTACGAGCAGTACTTC
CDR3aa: CASSQGLAGSYEQYF

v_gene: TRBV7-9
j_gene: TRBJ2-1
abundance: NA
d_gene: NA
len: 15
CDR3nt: TGTGCCAGCAGCTTAGCATCGACAGTTTACAATGAGCAGTTCTTC
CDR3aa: CASSLASTVYNEQFF

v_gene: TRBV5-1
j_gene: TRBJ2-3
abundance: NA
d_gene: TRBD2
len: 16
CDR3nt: TGCGCCAGCAGCTCGGGACTAGCGGGGAGGCTGGATACGCAGTATTTT
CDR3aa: CASSSGLAGRLDTQYF

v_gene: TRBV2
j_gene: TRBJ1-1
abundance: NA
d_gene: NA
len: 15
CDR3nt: TGTGCCAGCAGTGAAACGGGGAGGGGGTCCACTGAAGCTTTCTTT
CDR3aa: CASSETGRGSTEAFF

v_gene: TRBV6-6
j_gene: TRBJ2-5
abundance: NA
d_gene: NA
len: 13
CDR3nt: TGTGCCAGCTTGAGGGGGTTCCAAGAGACCCAGTACTTC
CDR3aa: CASLRGFQETQYF

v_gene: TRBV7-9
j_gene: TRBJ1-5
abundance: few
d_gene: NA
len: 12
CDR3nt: TGTTCCAGCAGCTCAGGGGATCAGCCCCAGCATTTT
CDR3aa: CSSSSGDQPQHF

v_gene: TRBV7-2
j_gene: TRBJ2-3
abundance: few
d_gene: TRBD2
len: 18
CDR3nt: TGTGCCAGCAGCTTAGAACTAGCGGGGGGGAGTCGCGCAGATACGCAGTATTTT
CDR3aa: CASSLELAGGSRADTQYF

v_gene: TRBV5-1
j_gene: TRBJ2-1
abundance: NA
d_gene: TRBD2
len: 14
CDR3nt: TGCGCCAGCAGGGCCGGGACTAGCGCAAATGAGCAGTTCTTC
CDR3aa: CASRAGTSANEQFF

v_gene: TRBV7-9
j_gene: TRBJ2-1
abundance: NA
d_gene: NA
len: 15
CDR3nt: TGTGCCAGCAGCTTAGACCTAGTTCATTTGCAGGAGCAGTTCTTC
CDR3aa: CASSLDLVHLQEQFF

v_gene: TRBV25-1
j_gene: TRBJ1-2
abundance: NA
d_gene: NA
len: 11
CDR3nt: TGTGCCAGCAGTAGGGGCAGGACCTACACCTTC
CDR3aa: CASSRGRTYTF

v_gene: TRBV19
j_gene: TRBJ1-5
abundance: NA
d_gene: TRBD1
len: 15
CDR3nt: TGTGCCAGTAGTACTGGGACAGGCCACAATCAGCCCCAGCATTTT
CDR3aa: CASSTGTGHNQPQHF

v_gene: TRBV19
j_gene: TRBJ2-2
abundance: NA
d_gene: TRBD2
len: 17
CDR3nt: TGTGCCAGTAGTATGGGGCCTAGCGGGGGGGCCACCGGGGAGCTGTTTTTT
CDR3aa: CASSMGPSGGATGELFF

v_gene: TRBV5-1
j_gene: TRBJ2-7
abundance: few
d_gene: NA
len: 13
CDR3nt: TGCGCCAGCAGTCTTGACAGGCCCTACGAGCAGTACTTC
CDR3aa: CASSLDRPYEQYF

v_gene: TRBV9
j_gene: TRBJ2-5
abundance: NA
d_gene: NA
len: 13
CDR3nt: TGTGCCAGCAGCGTAGTTCAGGGGCAGGCCCAGTACTTC
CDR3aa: CASSVVQGQAQYF

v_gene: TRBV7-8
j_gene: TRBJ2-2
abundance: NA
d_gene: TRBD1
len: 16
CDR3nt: TGTGCCAGCAGCCTACAGGGGGGACGTAACACCGGGGAGCTGTTTTTT
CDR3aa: CASSLQGGRNTGELFF

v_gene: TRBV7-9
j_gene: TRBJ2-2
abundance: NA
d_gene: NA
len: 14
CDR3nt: TGTGCCAGCAGCTTAGGGACAGTCACCGGGGAGCTGTTTTTT
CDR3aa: CASSLGTVTGELFF

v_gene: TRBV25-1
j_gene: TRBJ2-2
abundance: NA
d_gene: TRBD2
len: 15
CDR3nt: TGTGCCAGCAGTGAAGGGGGACTAGCCACCGGGGAGCTGTTTTTT
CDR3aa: CASSEGGLATGELFF

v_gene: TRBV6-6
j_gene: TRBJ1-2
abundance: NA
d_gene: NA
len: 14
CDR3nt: TGTGCCAGCAGTTACTCCCGCGGATCCTATGGCTACACCTTC
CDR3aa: CASSYSRGSYGYTF

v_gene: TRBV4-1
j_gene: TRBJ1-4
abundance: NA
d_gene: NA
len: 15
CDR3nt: TGCGCCAGCAGCCAAGACAGGACAACTAATGAAAAACTGTTTTTT
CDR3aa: CASSQDRTTNEKLFF

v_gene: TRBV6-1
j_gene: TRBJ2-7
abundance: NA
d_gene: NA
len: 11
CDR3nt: TGTGCCAGCAGTGACATTTACGAGCAGTACTTC
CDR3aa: CASSDIYEQYF

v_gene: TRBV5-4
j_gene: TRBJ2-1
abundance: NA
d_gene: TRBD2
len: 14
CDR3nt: TGTGCCAGCAGCCAACTAGCGGGGGGGCGCGAGCAGTTCTTC
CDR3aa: CASSQLAGGREQFF

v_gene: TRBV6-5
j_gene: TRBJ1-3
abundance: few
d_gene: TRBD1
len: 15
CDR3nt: TGTGCCAGCAGTCTCGACAGGGGAACTGGAAACACCATATATTTT
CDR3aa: CASSLDRGTGNTIYF

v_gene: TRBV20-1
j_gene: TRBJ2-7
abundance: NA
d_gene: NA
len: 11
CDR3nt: TGCAGTGCGCTTCTCACGGGAGAGCAGTACTTC
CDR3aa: CSALLTGEQYF

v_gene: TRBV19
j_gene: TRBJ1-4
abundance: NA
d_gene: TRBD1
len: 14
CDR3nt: TGTGCCAGTAGGGAGGACAGGGGGCACGAAAAACTGTTTTTT
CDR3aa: CASREDRGHEKLFF

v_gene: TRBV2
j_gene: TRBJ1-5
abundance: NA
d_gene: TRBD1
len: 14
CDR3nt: TGTGCCAGCAGGCCTACAGGGGGCAATCAGCCCCAGCATTTT
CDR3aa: CASRPTGGNQPQHF

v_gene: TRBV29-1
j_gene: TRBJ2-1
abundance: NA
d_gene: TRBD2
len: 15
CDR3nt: TGCAGCGTAACAGCGGGACTAGCAGAATACAATGAGCAGTTCTTC
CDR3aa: CSVTAGLAEYNEQFF

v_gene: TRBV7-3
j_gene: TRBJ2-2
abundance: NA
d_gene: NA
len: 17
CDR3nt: TGTGCCAGCAGCCCATCTGGGGGGGCCTTGAACACCGGGGAGCTGTTTTTT
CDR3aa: CASSPSGGALNTGELFF

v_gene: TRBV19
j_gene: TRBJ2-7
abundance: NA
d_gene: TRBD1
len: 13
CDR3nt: TGTGCCAGTAAGGGACAGGGGGTCTACGAGCAGTACTTC
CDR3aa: CASKGQGVYEQYF

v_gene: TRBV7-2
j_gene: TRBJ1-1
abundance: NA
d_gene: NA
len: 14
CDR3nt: TGTGCCAGCCTCCTCGCACCGGGAAGAGTGGAAGCTTTCTTT
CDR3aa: CASLLAPGRVEAFF

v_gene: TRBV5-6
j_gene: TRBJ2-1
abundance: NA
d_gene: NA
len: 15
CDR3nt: TGTGCCAGCAGCTTTCGACAGGTCTCCTACAATGAGCAGTTCTTC
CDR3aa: CASSFRQVSYNEQFF

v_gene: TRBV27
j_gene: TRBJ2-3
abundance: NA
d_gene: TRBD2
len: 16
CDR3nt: TGTGCCAGCAGTCGTTTGACTAGCGGGGGCACAGATACGCAGTATTTT
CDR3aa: CASSRLTSGGTDTQYF

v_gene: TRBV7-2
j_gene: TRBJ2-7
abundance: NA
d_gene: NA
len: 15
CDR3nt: TGTGCCAGCAGCTTCTGGGTTTTGGGGCCCAACGAGCAGTACTTC
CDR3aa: CASSFWVLGPNEQYF

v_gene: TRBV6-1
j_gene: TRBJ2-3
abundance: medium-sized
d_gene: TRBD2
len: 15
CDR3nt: TGTGCCAGCAGTGAACTAGCGGGGGGGCCAGATACGCAGTATTTT
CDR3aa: CASSELAGGPDTQYF

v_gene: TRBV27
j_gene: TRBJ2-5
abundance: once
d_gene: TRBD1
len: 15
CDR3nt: TGTGCCAGCAGTCCACAGGGGTTTAGGCAAGAGACCCAGTACTTC
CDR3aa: CASSPQGFRQETQYF

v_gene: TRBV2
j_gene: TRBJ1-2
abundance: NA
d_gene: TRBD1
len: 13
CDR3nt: TGTGCCAGCAGGGGAACGACAGGGAACGGCTACACCTTC
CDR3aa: CASRGTTGNGYTF

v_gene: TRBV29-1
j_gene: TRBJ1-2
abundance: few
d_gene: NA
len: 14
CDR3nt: TGCAGCTCTACCCCCCAGGGAGGGCCCTATGGCTACACCTTC
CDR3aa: CSSTPQGGPYGYTF

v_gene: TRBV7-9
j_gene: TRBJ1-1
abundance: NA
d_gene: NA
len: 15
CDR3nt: TGTGCCAGCAGCTCCCAGGGTATAGTTAACACTGAAGCTTTCTTT
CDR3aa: CASSSQGIVNTEAFF

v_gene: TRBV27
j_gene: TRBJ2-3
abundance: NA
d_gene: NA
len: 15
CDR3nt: TGTGCCAGCAGCTTGGGGGGGGCAAGCACAGATACGCAGTATTTT
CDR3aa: CASSLGGASTDTQYF

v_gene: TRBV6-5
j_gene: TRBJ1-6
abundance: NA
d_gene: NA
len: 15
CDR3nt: TGTGCCACTCTCCGCCGGGGGGCTTATAATTCACCCCTCCACTTT
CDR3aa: CATLRRGAYNSPLHF

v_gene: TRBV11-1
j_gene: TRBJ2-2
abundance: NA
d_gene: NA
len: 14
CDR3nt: TGTGCCAGCAGCTCCTCGGGGAGGTCCGGGGAGCTGTTTTTT
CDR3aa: CASSSSGRSGELFF

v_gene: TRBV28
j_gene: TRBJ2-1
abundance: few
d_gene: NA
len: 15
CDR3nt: TGTGCCAGCAGTTTGTTGCTGGCGGGGTACAATGAGCAGTTCTTC
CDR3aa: CASSLLLAGYNEQFF

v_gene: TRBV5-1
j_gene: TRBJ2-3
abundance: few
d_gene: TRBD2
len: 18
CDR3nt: TGCGCCAGCAGCAAGGGGACTAGCGGGGGGGCTTGGACAGATACGCAGTATTTT
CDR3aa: CASSKGTSGGAWTDTQYF

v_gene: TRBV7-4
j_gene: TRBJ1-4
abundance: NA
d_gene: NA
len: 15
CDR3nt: TGTGCCAGCAGTTTGGGTCGTTGGGGGGATGAAAAACTGTTTTTT
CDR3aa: CASSLGRWGDEKLFF

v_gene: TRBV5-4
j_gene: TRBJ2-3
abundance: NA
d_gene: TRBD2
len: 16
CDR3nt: TGTGCCAGCAGGCCCGGGACTAGCGGACCCACAGATACGCAGTATTTT
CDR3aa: CASRPGTSGPTDTQYF

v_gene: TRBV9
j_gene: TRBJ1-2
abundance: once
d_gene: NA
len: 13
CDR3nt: TGTGCCAGCAGCTGGACGGGGGGTGATGGCTACACCTTC
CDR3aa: CASSWTGGDGYTF

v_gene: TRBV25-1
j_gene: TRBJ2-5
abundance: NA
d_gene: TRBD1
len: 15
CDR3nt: TGTGCCAGCAGTGAACTCGGGACAGAGCAAGAGACCCAGTACTTC
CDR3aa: CASSELGTEQETQYF

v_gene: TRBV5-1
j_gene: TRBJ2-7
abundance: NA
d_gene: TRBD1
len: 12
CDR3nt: TGCGCCAGTAGAGACAGGGCCCCCCAGCAGTACTTC
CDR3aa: CASRDRAPQQYF

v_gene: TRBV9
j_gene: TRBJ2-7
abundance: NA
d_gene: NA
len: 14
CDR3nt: TGTGCCAGCAGCGTAGCCCTATTCTCCTACGAGCAGTACTTC
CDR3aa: CASSVALFSYEQYF

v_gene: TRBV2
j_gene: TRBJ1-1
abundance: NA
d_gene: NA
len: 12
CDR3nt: TGTGCCAGCAGTACACAGAACACTGAAGCTTTCTTT
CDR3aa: CASSTQNTEAFF

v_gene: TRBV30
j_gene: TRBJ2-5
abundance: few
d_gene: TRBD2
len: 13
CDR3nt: TGTGCCTGGGGCGGGGGGGCCGGGAAGACCCAGTACTTC
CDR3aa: CAWGGGAGKTQYF

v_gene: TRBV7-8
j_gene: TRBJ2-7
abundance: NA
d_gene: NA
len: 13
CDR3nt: TGTGCCAGCAGCTTAGCAGAGACCTACGAGCAGTACTTC
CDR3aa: CASSLAETYEQYF